This T cell receptor beta chain was sequenced in a study of shared clonotypes between healthy human individuals. Overall study findings and caveats: Estimated clonotype richness was generally higher in naive than memory subsets. Sampling covered nothing but blood. Tissue TCR repertoires likely differ from those found in blood.

Germline V gene sequence: CDR1 MNHNY, CDR2 SVGAGI (reference sequence). This CDR3 region has 16 residues. V was shortened by 7 bases and J by 10 bases, with 25 bases between the two germline ends. How the authors handled the data: There were no quality scores in the junction-only immunoSEQ sequences, so filtering differed. Only in-frame clones appear in the TCRdb table, and some are missing; sequencing was by immunoSEQ multiplex PCR. The DNA was the basis for D and trimming; V, J and clone size are from that table. The table lists about 2.3 million clones, 85% to 95% of them singletons. Regarding this clone: The antigen remains undetermined.

This TCR came from a man younger than 35 in good health. Some clones in this sample may be carry-over from other donors' samples. The rearrangement links TRBV6-6 to TRBJ1-4, with D maybe TRBD1 (5 bases). Material: naive CD4+ T cells from PBMCs. Specified subset: CD45RA+ positively selected. CDR3 nucleotide sequence: TGTGCCAGCACGCTAAGAGGTCCTGACAGTCGTGGAAAACTGTTTTTT. This translates into CASTLRGPDSRGKLFF.